The rows below give T cell receptor beta chains drawn from one sample of a study of blood T cells in healthy people across ages. A single record per CDR3 protein comes from TCRdb applying MiXCR to the 5' RACE reads. This sample has 850,000 to 1,100,000 distinct CDR3 sequences, with 35% to 40% found just once. The sequencing input was blood. Receptors were obtained from a man aged 18 to 29 in good health. Both conserved end residues are part of each CDR3. The D gene is left open where the match is weak. Size is omitted from some rows. Given values are once, few, many or a class for expanded clones.

D gene,clone size,V gene,J gene,CDR3 DNA,CDR3 protein
TRBD1,NA,TRBV4-3,TRBJ2-2,TGCGCCAGCAGCCGACAGGGTGAGGGGGAGCTGTTTTTT,CASSRQGEGELFF
NA,NA,TRBV6-5,TRBJ2-7,TGTGCCAGCAGTTACTCTTATCGGCTCCCACCCTTCTACGAGCAGTACTTC,CASSYSYRLPPFYEQYF
NA,few,TRBV5-4,TRBJ1-2,TGTGCCAGCAGCTTGCCTCACCTGGGGCAAGCTAACTATGGCTACACCTTC,CASSLPHLGQANYGYTF
NA,few,TRBV7-2,TRBJ1-2,TGTGCCAGCAGCGTAGAGGGGCTACGTGGCTACACCTTC,CASSVEGLRGYTF
TRBD1,NA,TRBV20-1,TRBJ2-3,TGCAGTGCTTGCCTGGACAGGGGGCTCACAGATACGCAGTATTTT,CSACLDRGLTDTQYF
TRBD1,NA,TRBV6-5,TRBJ1-4,TGTGCCAGCAGCCCTAAGGGACAGGGTAATGAAAAACTGTTTTTT,CASSPKGQGNEKLFF
NA,NA,TRBV6-1,TRBJ1-4,TGTGCCAGCAGTGAATCGGGGGGAAGTTTTCTTTATGGTGAAAAACTGTTTTTT,CASSESGGSFLYGEKLFF
NA,few,TRBV7-2,TRBJ2-3,TGTGCCAGCAGCTTAGTTACGCTCACAGATACGCAGTATTTT,CASSLVTLTDTQYF
TRBD1,NA,TRBV7-2,TRBJ1-6,TGTGCCAGCAGCGTCAACAGGGGCCTTTGGGCCCTCCACTTT,CASSVNRGLWALHF
NA,NA,TRBV12-3/TRBV12-4,TRBJ2-1,TGTGCCAGCAACCGAGGGGGGATCCCGAGCAATGAGCAGTTCTTC,CASNRGGIPSNEQFF
NA,few,TRBV9,TRBJ1-2,TGTGCCAGCAGCGTAGCGGCAGACCGCTATGGCTACACCTTC,CASSVAADRYGYTF
TRBD1,few,TRBV7-6,TRBJ1-1,TGTGCCAGCAGCCCTGACCCCGGGACAGGGGGATTGAACACTGAAGCTTTCTTT,CASSPDPGTGGLNTEAFF
NA,NA,TRBV6-2/TRBV6-3,TRBJ2-2,TGTGCCAGCAGTTACAGGGAACGGACCGGGGAGCTGTTTTTT,CASSYRERTGELFF
NA,NA,TRBV7-2,TRBJ2-3,TGTGCCAGCAGCTTAAGGGCCTGGACAGATACGCAGTATTTT,CASSLRAWTDTQYF
TRBD1,few,TRBV12-3/TRBV12-4,TRBJ1-2,TGTGCCAGCAGTTTAGGGGACAGGACGTTCTATGGCTACACCTTC,CASSLGDRTFYGYTF
NA,NA,TRBV20-1,TRBJ1-3,TGCAGTGCTAGCCCGACAGTGGTGGAATTCTCTGGAAACACCATATATTTT,CSASPTVVEFSGNTIYF
NA,NA,TRBV12-3/TRBV12-4,TRBJ1-6,TGTGCCAGCAGTGGTCCAACAGGGCGGGCTTCACCCCTCCACTTT,CASSGPTGRASPLHF
TRBD1,NA,TRBV5-1,TRBJ1-1,TGCGCCAGCAGCTGGGGGGACAGGGCGGGCACTGAAGCTTTCTTT,CASSWGDRAGTEAFF
TRBD1,NA,TRBV3-1,TRBJ2-3,TGTGCCAGCAGCCAACTGGGACAGGGGGCTCGAGATACGCAGTATTTT,CASSQLGQGARDTQYF
TRBD1,few,TRBV20-1,TRBJ2-7,TGCAGTGCCGCCCCGGGACAGGGGGCGTTTTTATCCTACGAGCAGTACTTC,CSAAPGQGAFLSYEQYF
NA,few,TRBV5-1,TRBJ2-7,TGCGCCAGCAGCTTGGGGCCAGGGGATTCCTACGAGCAGTACTTC,CASSLGPGDSYEQYF
NA,NA,TRBV4-3,TRBJ1-4,TGCGCCAGCAGCCGCCAGGGAGGGGACCGCGAAAAACTGTTTTTT,CASSRQGGDREKLFF
TRBD1,NA,TRBV5-1,TRBJ1-1,TGCGCCAGTGGGGACAGGACTAACACTGAAGCTTTCTTT,CASGDRTNTEAFF
NA,once,TRBV27,TRBJ2-2,TGTGCCAGCAGTTTAATGTCGGTGGTCGGGGAGCTGTTTTTT,CASSLMSVVGELFF
TRBD1,NA,TRBV20-1,TRBJ2-7,TGCGGTGCTAGAACCGGGACAGGATTCTACGAGCAGTACTTC,CGARTGTGFYEQYF
NA,NA,TRBV10-3,TRBJ1-6,TGTGCCATCAGTGATGGGGGACCGCGGGACCATTCACCCCTCCACTTT,CAISDGGPRDHSPLHF
TRBD1,NA,TRBV6-6,TRBJ1-4,TGTGCCAGCAGTCCCGAGGGGGCGAATGAAAAACTGTTTTTT,CASSPEGANEKLFF
TRBD1,NA,TRBV6-5,TRBJ1-4,TGTGCCAGCAGTTACTCACAGGGGACATCAACTAATGAAAAACTGTTTTTT,CASSYSQGTSTNEKLFF
NA,few,TRBV12-3/TRBV12-4,TRBJ1-2,TGTGCCAGCAGGCGAGCGGGAACTAACTATGGCTACACCTTC,CASRRAGTNYGYTF
NA,NA,TRBV7-8,TRBJ1-1,TGTGCCAGCAGCCGGGACACCCAGACGGACACTGAAGCTTTCTTT,CASSRDTQTDTEAFF
TRBD1,NA,TRBV4-2,TRBJ1-5,TGTGCCAGCAGCCAAGACCCCGACAGGGGGCGAGGTCAGCCCCAGCATTTT,CASSQDPDRGRGQPQHF